The clone carrying this TCR beta chain was detected only a few times. Its matching antigen is unknown. cDNA synthesis used the whole RNA isolate, giving expressed TCRB sequences. Some 3.6 million reads on average were seen across naive, central memory and regulatory T cell samples. Method: immunoSEQ multiplex PCR; TCRdb's copy keeps in-frame clones and lacks some. The sample carries 310,000 or so clones, approximately 16% recorded once. CDR1 and CDR2 (germline): SGHAT, FQNNGV. The ends lost 5 bases at V and 9 bases at J; junction bases unmatched: 10. This CDR3 region has 14 residues. This sample is part of a study of beta chain features in type 1 diabetes. Study-level findings and limits: Insertions at VDJ junctions were less frequent in type 1 diabetes patients. These patients also deleted more nucleotides at the same junctions. In every one of the four CD4+ subsets, TCRB CDR3s were moderately but significantly shorter in Type 1 diabetes patients. A closer apparent resemblance between naive, central memory and Treg TCRB repertoires was seen in patients than in healthy donors.

The specimen was naive CD4+ T cells from blood. The receptor was isolated from a man between 18 and 29 years old with type 1 diabetes. The chain combines TRBV11-2 with TRBJ2-1; 7 nucleotides align to TRBD2. In DNA, the CDR3 is TGTGCCAGCAGCCGACCCAACGGGGGGTCTGAGCAGTTCTTC. Encoded protein: CASSRPNGGSEQFF.